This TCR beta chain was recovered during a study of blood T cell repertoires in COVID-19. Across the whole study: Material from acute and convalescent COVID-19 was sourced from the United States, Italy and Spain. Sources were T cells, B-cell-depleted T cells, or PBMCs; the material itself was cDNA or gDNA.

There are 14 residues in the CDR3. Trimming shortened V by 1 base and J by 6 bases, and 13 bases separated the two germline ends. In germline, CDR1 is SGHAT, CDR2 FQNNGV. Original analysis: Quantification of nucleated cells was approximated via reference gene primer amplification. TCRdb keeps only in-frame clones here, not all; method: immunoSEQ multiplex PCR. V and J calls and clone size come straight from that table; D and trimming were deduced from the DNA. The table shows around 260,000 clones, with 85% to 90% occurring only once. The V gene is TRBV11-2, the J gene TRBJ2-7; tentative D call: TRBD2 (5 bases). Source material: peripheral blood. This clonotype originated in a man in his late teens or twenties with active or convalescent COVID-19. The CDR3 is CASSLAQRVSEQYF. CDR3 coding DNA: TGTGCCAGCAGCTTAGCTCAGAGGGTGAGCGAGCAGTACTTC. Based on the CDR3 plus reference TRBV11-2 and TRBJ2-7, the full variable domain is EAGVAQSPRYKIIEKRQSVAFWCNPISGHATLYWYQQILGQGPKLLIQFQNNGVVDDSQLPKDRFSAERLKGVDSTLKIQPAKLEDSAVYLCASSLAQRVSEQYFGPGTRLTVT.